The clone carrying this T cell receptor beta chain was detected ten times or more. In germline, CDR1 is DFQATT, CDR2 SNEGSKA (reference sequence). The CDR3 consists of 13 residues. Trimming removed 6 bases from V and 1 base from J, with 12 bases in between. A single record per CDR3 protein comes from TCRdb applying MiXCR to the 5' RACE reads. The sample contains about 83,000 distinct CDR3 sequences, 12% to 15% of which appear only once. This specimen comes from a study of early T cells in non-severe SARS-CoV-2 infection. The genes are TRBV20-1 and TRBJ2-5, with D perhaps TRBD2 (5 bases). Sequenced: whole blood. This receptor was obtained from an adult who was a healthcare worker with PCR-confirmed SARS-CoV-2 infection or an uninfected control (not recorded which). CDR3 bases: TGCAGTGCACAGTTCGGGGTCCAAGAGACCCAGTACTTC. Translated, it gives CSAQFGVQETQYF.